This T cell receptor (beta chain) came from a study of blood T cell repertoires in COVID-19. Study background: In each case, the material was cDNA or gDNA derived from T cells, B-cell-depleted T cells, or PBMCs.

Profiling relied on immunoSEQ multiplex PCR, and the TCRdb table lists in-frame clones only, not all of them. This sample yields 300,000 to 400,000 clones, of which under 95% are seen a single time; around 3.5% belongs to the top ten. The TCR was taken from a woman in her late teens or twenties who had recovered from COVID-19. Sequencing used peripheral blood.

The CDR3 region has the DNA TGTGCCAGCAGTTACTCGGGCGGGGTGTGGACTGAAGCTTTCTTT. As protein: CASSYSGGVWTEAFF. This chain links TRBV6-2 or TRBV6-3 with TRBJ1-1; D gene unclear. V lost 0 bases to trimming and J lost 5 bases, with 13 bases between them. The CDR3 contains 15 residues. Germline CDR1 and CDR2: MNHEY and SVGEGT.